This T cell receptor beta chain was sequenced during a study of technical replicates of blood from a handful of donors. Generated by immunoSEQ multiplex PCR, the TCRdb table keeps only in-frame clones and is missing some. The data contain some 87,000 clones, 90% to 98% of them singletons. Trimming cost V 1 base and J 6 bases; bases outside gene matches: 5. The CDR3 is 14 residues long. Germline V gene sequence: CDR1 MNHEY, CDR2 SMNVEV (reference sequence). The sample taken for sequencing was T cells isolated from PBMCs. The clonotype was recovered from a human donor in good health. The V and J genes are TRBV27 and TRBJ1-2, with 7 nucleotides matching TRBD1. CDR3 sequence reads: CASSLFGQGDGYTF. CDR3 sequence (DNA): TGTGCCAGCAGTTTATTCGGCCAGGGGGATGGCTACACCTTC.